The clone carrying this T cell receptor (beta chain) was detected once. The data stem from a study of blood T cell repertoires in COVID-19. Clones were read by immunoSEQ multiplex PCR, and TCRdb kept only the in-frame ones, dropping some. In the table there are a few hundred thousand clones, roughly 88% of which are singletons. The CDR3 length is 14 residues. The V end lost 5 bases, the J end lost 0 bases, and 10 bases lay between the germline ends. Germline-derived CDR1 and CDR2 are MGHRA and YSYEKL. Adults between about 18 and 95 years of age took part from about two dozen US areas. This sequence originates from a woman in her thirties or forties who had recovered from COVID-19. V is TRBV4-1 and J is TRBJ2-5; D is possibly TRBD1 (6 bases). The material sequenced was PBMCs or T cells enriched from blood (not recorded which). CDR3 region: CASSLDSYQETQYF. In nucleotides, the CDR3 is TGCGCCAGCAGCTTGGACAGCTACCAAGAGACCCAGTACTTC.